This T cell receptor (beta chain) emerged from a study of blood T cells in healthy people across ages. About the research overall: T cells yielded about one barcoded beta molecule per two cells through template switching. General observations from the study: A roughly linear age-dependent decrease characterized TCR beta diversity per million T cells.

A second PCR of 7 to 11 cycles used a sample-barcoded 5' primer and a J-beta primer mix. Each cDNA molecule was tagged by a template-switch adaptor with 12 random nucleotides. TCRdb analysed the 5' RACE reads with MiXCR anew, one entry per CDR3 protein. The table lists 1,500,000 or so distinct CDR3 sequences, around 40% of them singletons, with just over 4% in the top ten. Healthy Caucasian individuals from Russia aged roughly 6 to 90 were enrolled as donors. This clonotype appeared a single time. Its target is unknown. The sequenced sample was blood. The receptor was derived from a woman between 18 and 30 years old in good health.

In DNA, the CDR3 is TGTGCCATCAGTGAGGGCGACAGGACAGATACGCAGTATTTT. Protein: CAISEGDRTDTQYF. The chain employs TRBV10-3 and TRBJ2-3, with a weak D call TRBD1 (6 bases). Germline V gene lookup returns CDR1 ENHRY and CDR2 SYGVKD. With 2 bases removed from V and 3 bases from J, the gap between germline ends came to 9 bases. The CDR3 extends over 14 amino acids.